This record covers a single TCR beta chain. The CDR3 runs 12 residues. In germline, CDR1 is SEHNR, CDR2 FQNEAQ (reference sequence). V was shortened by 6 bases and J by 6 bases, with 9 bases between the two germline ends. The repertoire was sequenced with immunoSEQ multiplex PCR; TCRdb's copy has only in-frame clones and lacks some. The sample yields 100,000 to 150,000 clones, 80% to 90% seen once. The data were obtained in a study of T cell responses to AZD1222 COVID-19 vaccine. The chain combines TRBV7-9 with TRBJ2-1, with a possible D match to TRBD1 (5 bases). This TCR came from an adult in good health. The sequences come from peripheral blood, collected on day 0 of AZD1222 vaccination. The CDR3 nucleotides read TGTGCCAGCAGGCTGGGGCCCAATGAGCAGTTCTTC. Translating it yields CASRLGPNEQFF.